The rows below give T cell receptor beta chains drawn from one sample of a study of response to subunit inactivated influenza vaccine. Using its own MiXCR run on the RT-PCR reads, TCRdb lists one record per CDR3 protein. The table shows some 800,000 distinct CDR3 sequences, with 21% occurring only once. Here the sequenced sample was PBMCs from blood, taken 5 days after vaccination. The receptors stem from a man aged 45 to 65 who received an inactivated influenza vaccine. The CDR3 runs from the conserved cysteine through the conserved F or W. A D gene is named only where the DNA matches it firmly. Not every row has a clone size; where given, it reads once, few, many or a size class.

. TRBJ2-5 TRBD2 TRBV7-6 CASSWRGGLYQETQYF TGTGCCAGCAGCTGGCGGGGGGGACTTTACCAAGAGACCCAGTACTTC
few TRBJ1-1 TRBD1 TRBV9 CASSVEGQRNTEAFF TGTGCCAGCAGCGTAGAGGGACAGAGGAACACTGAAGCTTTCTTT
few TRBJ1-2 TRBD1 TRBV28 CASSLIRTGGGYTF TGTGCCAGCAGTTTAATTAGGACAGGAGGTGGCTACACCTTC
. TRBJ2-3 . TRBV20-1 CSAGYLVSTDTQYF TGCAGTGCTGGGTACTTGGTGAGCACAGATACGCAGTATTTT
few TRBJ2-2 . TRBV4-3 CASSQDPSANTGELFF TGCGCCAGCAGCCAAGACCCTAGCGCCAACACCGGGGAGCTGTTTTTT
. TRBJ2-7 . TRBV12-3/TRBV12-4 CASTPGGRVGYEQYF TGTGCCAGCACCCCCGGAGGCAGGGTAGGTTACGAGCAGTACTTC
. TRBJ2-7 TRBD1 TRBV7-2 CASSLAGAGGYEQYF TGTGCCAGCAGCTTAGCGGGGGCAGGGGGCTACGAGCAGTACTTC
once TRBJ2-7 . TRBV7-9 CASSLGSHGTRYDEQYF TGTGCCAGCAGCTTAGGTAGTCATGGGACCCGGTACGACGAGCAGTACTTC
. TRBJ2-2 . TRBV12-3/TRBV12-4 CASNLFEGTGELFF TGTGCCAGCAATTTATTCGAGGGCACCGGGGAGCTGTTTTTT
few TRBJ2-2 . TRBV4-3 CASSPMVSNTGELFF TGCGCCAGCAGCCCGATGGTCTCCAACACCGGGGAGCTGTTTTTT
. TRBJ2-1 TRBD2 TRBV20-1 CSARDLATSGHNEQFF TGCAGTGCTAGAGACCTTGCGACTAGCGGTCACAATGAGCAGTTCTTC
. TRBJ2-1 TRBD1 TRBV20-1 CSARVRDTGVNEQFF TGCAGTGCTAGAGTGAGGGATACAGGGGTGAATGAGCAGTTCTTC
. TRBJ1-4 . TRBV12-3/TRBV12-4 CASSPHGTEPNNEKLFF TGTGCCAGCAGTCCACACGGGACGGAGCCTAATAATGAAAAACTGTTTTTT
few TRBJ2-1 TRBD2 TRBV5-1 CASSYTGTSTDNEQFF TGCGCCAGCAGCTACACCGGGACTAGCACAGACAATGAGCAGTTCTTC
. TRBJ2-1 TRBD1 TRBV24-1 CATSEPDRVSQFF TGTGCCACCAGTGAGCCTGACAGGGTCTCTCAGTTCTTC
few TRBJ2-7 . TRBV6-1 CASRRENTYEQYF TGTGCCAGCAGAAGGGAGAACACCTACGAGCAGTACTTC
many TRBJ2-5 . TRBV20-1 CSASGGLIQETQYF TGCAGTGCTAGCGGGGGACTCATCCAAGAGACCCAGTACTTC
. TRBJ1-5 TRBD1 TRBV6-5 CASSYADRGLASAQHF TGTGCCAGCAGTTACGCCGACAGGGGACTGGCGTCGGCCCAGCATTTT
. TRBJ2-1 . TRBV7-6 CASSPNWNEQFF TGTGCCAGCAGCCCCAACTGGAATGAGCAGTTCTTC
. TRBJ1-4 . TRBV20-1 CSADHAVVGEKLFF TGCAGTGCCGACCACGCGGTGGTTGGCGAAAAACTGTTTTTT
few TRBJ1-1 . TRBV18 CASSDRSLNTEAFF TGTGCCAGCTCAGACCGGTCCCTGAACACTGAAGCTTTCTTT
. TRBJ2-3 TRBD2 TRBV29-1 CSVDWGLAGRDTQYF TGCAGCGTTGATTGGGGACTAGCGGGGCGTGATACGCAGTATTTT
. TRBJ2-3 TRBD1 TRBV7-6 CASSPATGGTDTQYF TGTGCCAGCAGTCCAGCGACAGGGGGCACAGATACGCAGTATTTT
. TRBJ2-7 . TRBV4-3 CASSQETSGGQYF TGCGCCAGCAGCCAAGAAACATCAGGAGGGCAGTACTTC
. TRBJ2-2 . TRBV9 CASSVGVQGFTGELFF TGTGCCAGCAGCGTAGGAGTCCAGGGATTCACCGGGGAGCTGTTTTTT
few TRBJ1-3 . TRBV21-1 CASSKDDGTAKDPSSGNTIYF TGTGCCAGCAGCAAAGACGACGGGACAGCAAAGGACCCGAGCTCTGGAAACACCATATATTTT
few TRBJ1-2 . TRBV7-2 CASSSPGRLSYGYTF TGTGCCAGCAGCTCCCCGGGAAGGTTGAGCTATGGCTACACCTTC
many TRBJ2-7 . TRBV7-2 CASSPRRISYEQYF TGTGCCAGCAGTCCACGCAGGATCTCCTACGAGCAGTACTTC
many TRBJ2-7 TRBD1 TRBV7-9 CASRPGGHSYEQYF TGTGCCAGCAGACCAGGGGGCCACTCCTACGAGCAGTACTTC
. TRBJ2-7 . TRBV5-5 CASSSTPGDSSSYEQYF TGTGCCAGCAGCTCGACCCCGGGGGATTCTAGCTCCTACGAGCAGTACTTC
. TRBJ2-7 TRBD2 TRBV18 CASSPGRGAREQYF TGTGCCAGCTCACCTGGGCGGGGGGCGCGTGAGCAGTACTTC